These 24 T cell receptor beta chains were sequenced from one sample in a study of cytomegalovirus exposure and HLA in healthy donors. Use of 60 Vbeta and 13 Jbeta primers characterized the PCR. Generated by immunoSEQ multiplex PCR, the TCRdb table keeps only in-frame clones and is missing some. The profile shows about 140,000 clones, 65% to 70% of them singletons. Material: PBMCs. The source of these receptors is a human donor in good health.

This chain connects TRBV4-1 to TRBJ1-1; 7 bases are a match to TRBD1. Germline V gene lookup returns CDR1 MGHRA and CDR2 YSYEKL. Losses at the gene ends were 3 bases for V and 0 bases for J; bases not matched to a gene: 4. This CDR3 contains 15 residues. The CDR3: CASSHLTGMNTEAFF. CDR3 in DNA: TGCGCCAGCAGCCACCTGACAGGGATGAACACTGAAGCTTTCTTT.

This clone has just a few counts. The chain uses TRBV5-4 and TRBJ2-1, with a tentative D call TRBD2 (6 bases). V was pared by 0 bases and J by 9 bases, with 16 bases between. Germline V CDR1 and CDR2: SGHNT, YYREEE (reference sequence). The CDR3 spans 15 residues. CDR3 sequence (DNA): TGTGCCAGCAGCTTGGGTGGTGGGCAGGGAGGTGAGCAGTTCTTC. Protein product: CASSLGGGQGGEQFF.

The chain joins TRBV10-3 to TRBJ2-3; 10 bases agree with TRBD2. The CDR3 runs to 17 residues. The germline V gene encodes CDR1 ENHRY and CDR2 SYGVKD. With 4 bases clipped from V and 2 bases from J, the junction kept 9 bases outside the gene matches. The CDR3 loop reads CAISASSGRPNTDTQYF. The CDR3, as DNA: TGTGCCATCAGTGCCTCTAGCGGGAGACCGAACACAGATACGCAGTATTTT.

V and J are TRBV7-9 and TRBJ1-5; 7 bases map to TRBD1. The CDR3 sequence is 14 residues long. Per the germline V gene, CDR1 is SEHNR and CDR2 is FQNEAQ (reference sequence). The trim removed 4 bases at V and 5 bases at J, leaving 5 bases unmatched. The CDR3 protein is CASSSGTVDQPQHF. CDR3 in DNA: TGTGCCAGCAGCTCCGGGACAGTAGATCAGCCCCAGCATTTT.

CDR3: CASSPQGLNTGELFF. The DNA of the CDR3 is TGCGCCAGCAGCCCCCAGGGTCTGAACACCGGGGAGCTGTTTTTT. V gene TRBV5-1 combines with J gene TRBJ2-2; a weak D match, TRBD1 (5 bases). The CDR3 spans 15 residues. Trimming removed 4 bases from V and 1 base from J, with 11 bases in between. CDR1 is SGHRS and CDR2 is YFSETQ in the germline V gene.

The gene calls are TRBV13 and TRBJ1-1; D is unclear. V lost 0 bases and J lost 9, with 5 bases in between. Germline V gives CDR1 PRHDT, CDR2 FYEKMQ (reference sequence). CDR3 length: 11 amino acids. The CDR3 spells CASSLGQKAFF. The CDR3 nucleotides read TGTGCCAGCAGCTTAGGGCAGAAAGCTTTCTTT. The complete variable domain, with remaining parts taken from reference TRBV13 and TRBJ1-1, reads AAGVIQSPRHLIKEKRETATLKCYPIPRHDTVYWYQQGPGQDPQFLISFYEKMQSDKGSIPDRFSAQQFSDYHSELNMSSLELGDSALYFCASSLGQKAFFGQGTRLTVV.

The chain is built from TRBV18 and TRBJ2-5; 7 bases match TRBD1. Germline CDR1 reads KGHSH; CDR2 reads LQKENI. The ends lost 4 bases at V and 2 bases at J; junction bases unmatched: 4. This CDR3 is 14 amino acids long. CDR3 loop: CASSRARGQETQYF. In DNA form, the CDR3 reads TGTGCCAGCTCACGGGCCAGGGGGCAAGAGACCCAGTACTTC.

V is TRBV2 and J is TRBJ2-7, with 7 bases fitting TRBD1. V lost 8 bases and J lost 2; bases outside the gene matches: 9. The germline gives CDR1 SNHLY, CDR2 FYNNEI. The CDR3 runs to 14 residues. Written as DNA, the CDR3 is TGTGCCAGCGGGCGGAGGACAGGCCCCTACGAGCAGTACTTC. This codes for CASGRRTGPYEQYF.

V is TRBV18 and J is TRBJ1-5, with 7 bases that match TRBD1. The CDR3 runs 15 residues. V trimming: 3 bases; J trimming: 6 bases; junction bases outside the gene matches: 8. The V gene's germline CDR1 is KGHSH and CDR2 LQKENI. This CDR3 is CASSPEAQGTQPQHF. The CDR3 DNA sequence: TGTGCCAGCTCACCGGAAGCACAGGGGACTCAGCCCCAGCATTTT.

This clone was found once. This chain connects TRBV28 to TRBJ2-2; D uncertain. CDR1 and CDR2 from the germline V gene are MDHEN and SYDVKM. There are 15 residues in the CDR3. The germline V and J ends were trimmed by 2 bases and 6 bases, with 13 bases remaining between them. The CDR3 protein is CASSLPLLNSGELFF. CDR3 in DNA: TGTGCCAGCAGTTTACCCCTCCTTAATTCCGGGGAGCTGTTTTTT.

The chain couples TRBV28 to TRBJ2-7; no definite D call. The germline V gene has CDR1 MDHEN and CDR2 SYDVKM. Trimming cost V 1 base and J 3 bases, with 4 bases left between them. This CDR3 region has 12 residues. The CDR3 loop is CASSLSYYEQYF. CDR3 sequence (DNA): TGTGCCAGCAGTTTATCCTACTACGAGCAGTACTTC.

The V gene is TRBV27, the J gene TRBJ2-7; TRBD2 agrees at 10 bases. V lost 3 bases and J lost 6; bases outside the gene matches: 5. This CDR3 is built from 14 residues. CDR1 is MNHEY, CDR2 SMNVEV, per germline (reference sequence). Here the CDR3 reads CASSFLAGALEQYF. The CDR3 DNA follows: TGTGCCAGCAGTTTCCTAGCGGGAGCTCTCGAGCAGTACTTC.

This chain connects TRBV4-3 to TRBJ2-1; TRBD2 is a possible D gene (6 bases). The germline V and J ends were trimmed by 1 base and 9 bases, with 13 bases remaining between them. The CDR3 has 14 residues. CDR1 and CDR2 (germline): LGHNA, YSLEER. The DNA for the CDR3 is TGCGCCAGCAGCCAAGTCCCCGGGGGAGGTGAGCAGTTCTTC. Encoded protein: CASSQVPGGGEQFF.

J is TRBJ2-1 and V is TRBV6-5, with 10 bases that match TRBD2. V was clipped by 5 bases and J by 10 bases; unmatched bases: 5. Germline V gene data show CDR1 as MNHEY and CDR2 as SVGAGI. CDR3 length: 13 residues. This CDR3 is CASSGTSVNEQFF. CDR3 nucleotide sequence: TGTGCCAGCAGTGGGACTAGCGTAAACGAGCAGTTCTTC.

The V call is TRBV2, the J call TRBJ2-3, with 7 bases matching TRBD1. This CDR3 is built from 12 residues. V shed 4 bases, J shed 9 bases, and the junction held 4 bases outside the gene matches. Germline-derived CDR1 and CDR2 are SNHLY and FYNNEI. CDR3 in DNA: TGTGCCAGCAGTGGGGACAGCCGAACGCAGTATTTT. Its protein product is CASSGDSRTQYF.

This chain uses TRBV6-5 with TRBJ2-1; tentatively, D is TRBD2 (5 bases). Trimming left V 5 bases short and J 5 bases short, with 13 bases between. The germline CDR1 and CDR2 sequences are MNHEY and SVGAGI. The CDR3 is 14 residues long. This chain's CDR3 is CASSRGQKHNEQFF. The CDR3 DNA is TGTGCCAGCAGTAGAGGGCAAAAGCACAATGAGCAGTTCTTC.

The chain recombines TRBV28 with TRBJ2-2; D gene uncertain. The CDR3 has 13 amino acids. Trimming removed 3 bases at V and 6 bases at J, with 8 bases between. Germline V lookup: CDR1 MDHEN, CDR2 SYDVKM. The DNA of the CDR3 is TGTGCCAGCAGTTTGAGGTTCTCCGGGGAGCTGTTTTTT. This encodes CASSLRFSGELFF.

V and J are TRBV6-4 and TRBJ2-2; 12 bases match TRBD1. This CDR3 has 19 residues. The germline gives CDR1 MRHNA, CDR2 SNTAGT. J was trimmed by 0 bases and V by 8 bases; bases with no gene match: 13. This CDR3 is CASRPGTGGPGPNTGELFF. Here the CDR3 DNA reads TGTGCCAGCCGACCCGGGACAGGGGGCCCAGGGCCGAACACCGGGGAGCTGTTTTTT.

The chain carries TRBV7-2 and TRBJ2-1; TRBD2 matches at 11 bases. The CDR3 has 15 amino acids. V lost 4 bases and J lost 6; bases outside the gene matches: 5. The germline CDR1 and CDR2 sequences are SGHTA and FQGNSA. CDR3: CASSWIAGGPNEQFF. DNA of the CDR3: TGTGCCAGCAGCTGGATAGCGGGAGGGCCCAATGAGCAGTTCTTC.

This chain uses TRBV11-2 with TRBJ2-1; TRBD2 aligns across 8 bases. The CDR3 spans 15 residues. J gave up 6 bases and V 6 bases, and 10 bases lay outside the gene matches. Germline loops: CDR1 SGHAT, CDR2 FQNNGV. The CDR3 is CASRQLAEITNEQFF. CDR3 DNA sequence: TGTGCCAGCAGGCAACTAGCGGAGATTACCAATGAGCAGTTCTTC.

This sequence joins TRBV7-2 and TRBJ2-3; 13 nucleotides align to TRBD2. Germline values: CDR1 SGHTA, CDR2 FQGNSA. The CDR3 is made up of 16 amino acids. V lost 1 base to trimming and J lost 4 bases; unmatched junction nucleotides: 2. The CDR3 spells CASSLDGLAGADTQYF. The DNA of the CDR3 is TGTGCCAGCAGCTTAGATGGACTAGCGGGAGCAGATACGCAGTATTTT.

The J gene is TRBJ2-7, the V gene TRBV14; D unclear. This CDR3 has 13 residues. Germline CDR1 reads SGHDN; CDR2 reads FVKESK. V lost 5 bases and J lost 5, with 13 bases in between. This chain's CDR3 is CASSTFSTHEQYF. The DNA of the CDR3 is TGTGCCAGCAGCACCTTTAGTACTCACGAGCAGTACTTC. The full variable domain, rest sourced from reference TRBV14 and TRBJ2-7, is EAGVTQFPSHSVIEKGQTVTLRCDPISGHDNLYWYRRVMGKEIKFLLHFVKESKQDESGMPNNRFLAERTGGTYSTLKVQPAELEDSGVYFCASSTFSTHEQYFGPGTRLTVT.

V is TRBV28 and J is TRBJ1-6; possibly TRBD1 for D (5 bases). Trimming shortened V by 2 bases and J by 10 bases, and 15 bases separated the two germline ends. The CDR3 loop spans 15 amino acids. CDR1 and CDR2 (germline): MDHEN, SYDVKM. CDR3 region: CASSLGDSRNSPLHF. In DNA form, the CDR3 reads TGTGCCAGCAGTTTAGGTGACAGTCGTAACTCACCCCTCCACTTT.

This chain connects TRBV5-1 to TRBJ2-1, with TRBD2 matching over 11 bases. Trimming took 2 bases from V and 4 from J; bases not matched to a gene: 8. CDR1 SGHRS and CDR2 YFSETQ come from the germline V gene. This CDR3 has 17 amino acids. The CDR3 coding sequence is TGCGCCAGCAGCTTCGGAGGACTAGCGGGTTTATACAATGAGCAGTTCTTC. It is translated as CASSFGGLAGLYNEQFF.